Described below is a single T cell receptor beta chain sequence and its context. Its cognate antigen is unknown. This specimen comes from a study of a mutant IDH1 vaccine in newly diagnosed glioma. As to time point: week 23, last vaccination. With topical imiquimod, each dose of the vaccine consisted of 300 ug of mutant IDH1 20-mer peptide. The donor cohort comprised cases of new WHO grade 3 or 4 IDH1-mutant, ATRX-lost astrocytoma. Study-level results: Pseudoprogression seemed unrelated to changes in top peripheral T cell clonotypes.

Method: immunoSEQ multiplex PCR; TCRdb's copy keeps in-frame clones and lacks some. The sample has about 44,000 clones, approximately 90% seen once. CDR3 length equals 16 residues. Trimming pared 5 bases from V and 2 bases from J, leaving 16 bases between. CDR1 and CDR2 (germline): LNHNV, YYDKDF (reference sequence). The material sequenced was PBMCs, taken from a glioma patient whose treatment included an IDH1 peptide vaccine. The sequence derives from a man aged 50-60 years with glioma. The chain employs TRBV15 and TRBJ2-4; possible D gene TRBD2, 6 bases. In nucleotides, the CDR3 is TGTGCCACCAGCGATTCACGGGGCGGGACCAAAAACATTCAGTACTTC. Protein sequence: CATSDSRGGTKNIQYF.